Listed below are T cell receptor beta chains from one sample, sequenced in a study of glioma-infiltrating T cells. TCRdb fed the multiplex PCR reads into MiXCR, producing one record per CDR3 protein. The table records under 200,000 distinct CDR3 sequences, roughly 45% of them present only once. Sequenced sample: glioma tissue, nonneoplastic brain tissue, or PBMCs (not recorded which). The receptors shown here come from a human donor with low-grade glioma or glioblastoma, undergoing nonglioma brain surgery, or in good health (not recorded which). Both conserved end residues are part of each CDR3. Each record gives: V gene, clone size, D gene, J gene, CDR3 DNA, CDR3 protein. D genes are given only for firm matches. Some rows have no size entry. The others give once, few or many, or a class for an expanded clone.

TRBV28	.	.	TRBJ2-5	TGTGCCAGCATCCCTGGAGGAGACCTAGAGACCCAGTACTTT	CASIPGGDLETQYF
TRBV30	few	.	TRBJ1-5	TGTGCCTGGTCCCGAACAGCTATCAATCAGCCCCAGCATTTT	CAWSRTAINQPQHF
TRBV11-2	few	.	TRBJ2-1	TGTGCCAGCAGCTTAGGGGGCGGAGGGGGAGGGAATGAGCAGTTCTTC	CASSLGGGGGGNEQFF
TRBV15	many	.	TRBJ2-7	TGTGCCACCAGCAGAGATCTGGGCGTCTACGAGCAGTACTTC	CATSRDLGVYEQYF
TRBV27	.	TRBD2	TRBJ2-7	TGTGCCAGCAACGTTAGAGGACTAGCGGGAGGAGGCGAGCAGTACTTC	CASNVRGLAGGGEQYF
TRBV7-2	.	.	TRBJ2-3	TGTGCCAACGGACATAGCGGATCCCCTAGAACAGATACGCAGTATTTT	CANGHSGSPRTDTQYF
TRBV6-1	once	.	TRBJ1-1	TGTGCCGGCACCACGAATCAGGGACGCATGAACACTGAAGCTTTCTTT	CAGTTNQGRMNTEAFF
TRBV28	.	.	TRBJ2-5	TGTGCCAGCTGTTTGGTTCACCAAGAGACCCAGTACTTC	CASCLVHQETQYF
TRBV2	few	TRBD2	TRBJ2-7	TGTGCCAGCAGTGACGCGGGAGGGACCTACGAGCAGTACTTC	CASSDAGGTYEQYF
TRBV5-1	.	.	TRBJ2-3	TGCGCCAGCAGCTTAAGCAGGGACACAGATACGCAGTATTTT	CASSLSRDTDTQYF
TRBV11-1	.	TRBD1	TRBJ1-1	TGTGCCAGCACCGAGGGGACAGGCTCGAACGCTGAAGCTTTCTTT	CASTEGTGSNAEAFF
TRBV12-3/TRBV12-4	.	.	TRBJ1-5	TGTGCCAGCACTAAACACGGTTCGGGGCAGCCCCAGCATTTT	CASTKHGSGQPQHF
TRBV20-1	many	.	TRBJ1-1	TGCAGTGCTGTTCAGGACTGGAACACTGAAGCTTTCTTT	CSAVQDWNTEAFF
TRBV7-3	.	TRBD1	TRBJ2-6	TGTGCCAGCAGCTTAGGATTTGGGGACAGGGGGTCTGGGGCCAACGTCCTGACTTTC	CASSLGFGDRGSGANVLTF
TRBV28	many	TRBD1	TRBJ2-1	TGTGCCAGCAGTCCCCCCGGGACAGGGAAGACGGGGTTCTTC	CASSPPGTGKTGFF
TRBV19	few	TRBD1	TRBJ2-7	TGTGCCAGTAGTATAGAAGGACAGGGGATCTACGAGCAGTACTTC	CASSIEGQGIYEQYF
TRBV11-2	few	.	TRBJ2-5	TGTGCCAGTAGTACCGGGGGCATCAGCGAGACCCAGTACTTC	CASSTGGISETQYF
TRBV14	.	TRBD1	TRBJ1-2	TGTGCCAGCAGCCCAGCCGACAGGGCCTTCAACTATGGCTACACCTTC	CASSPADRAFNYGYTF
TRBV28	.	.	TRBJ2-5	TGTGCCAGCAGTACCCCGGGACTCCAAGAGAACCAGTACTTC	CASSTPGLQENQYF
TRBV7-9	.	.	TRBJ2-7	TGTGCCAGCAGCTTAGATGGCAGCTCCTACGAGCAGTACTTC	CASSLDGSSYEQYF
TRBV4-1	many	.	TRBJ2-7	TGCGCCAGCAGCCCTCGGGATTGGACACTCAGTGGAAAGCAGTACTTC	CASSPRDWTLSGKQYF
TRBV15	many	.	TRBJ2-2	TGTGCCACCTCCGGGACTCAAGGTGCCGGGGAGCTGTTTTTT	CATSGTQGAGELFF
TRBV19	.	TRBD2	TRBJ2-1	TGTGCCAGTAGTAGGACTAGCGGAGTAAACAATGAGCAGTTCTTC	CASSRTSGVNNEQFF
TRBV30	.	.	TRBJ1-2	TGTGCCTGGAATAACTATGGCTACACCTTC	CAWNNYGYTF
TRBV29-1	.	.	TRBJ2-6	TGCAGCGCTAGCGGGACAGGGTTCTCTGGGGCCAACGTCCTGACTTTC	CSASGTGFSGANVLTF
TRBV19	few	.	TRBJ1-5	TGTGCCAGTAGTGACCGGAGGCCGATGGGAGGTCAGCCCCAGCATTTT	CASSDRRPMGGQPQHF
TRBV7-9	many	TRBD2	TRBJ2-3	TGTGCCAGCAGCGGACTAGCGGGAGATACGCAGTATTTT	CASSGLAGDTQYF
TRBV27	.	.	TRBJ2-7	TGTGCCAGAAGTTTTACTAGTGGATACGAGCAGTACTTC	CARSFTSGYEQYF
TRBV5-1	few	.	TRBJ2-3	TGCGCCAGCAGCCTCTTACAGGGCCCAGATACGCAGTATTTT	CASSLLQGPDTQYF
TRBV24-1	.	.	TRBJ2-6	TGTGCCACCAGCGACTCTGGGGCCAACGTCCTGACTTTC	CATSDSGANVLTF
TRBV7-2	many	TRBD2	TRBJ2-3	TGTGCCAGCAGCTTAATAGCGGGAGAAGCCGATACGCAGTATTTT	CASSLIAGEADTQYF
TRBV6-6	many	.	TRBJ1-4	TGTGCCAGCAGTTACTACCCCGAGCGGGGCAATGAAAAACTGTTTTTT	CASSYYPERGNEKLFF
TRBV7-8	.	.	TRBJ2-7	TGTGCCAGCAGCTTAGCTTCCGGAGTCTCCTACGAGCAGTACTTC	CASSLASGVSYEQYF
TRBV27	.	.	TRBJ1-5	TGTGCCAGCGATCAATCGGGGCAGGAGCCCCAGCATTTT	CASDQSGQEPQHF
TRBV28	.	TRBD2	TRBJ2-1	TGTGCCAGCAGCTCCCCGACTAGCGCAAGCTCCTACAATGAGCAGTTCTTC	CASSSPTSASSYNEQFF
TRBV7-9	.	.	TRBJ2-7	TGTGCCAGCAGCTTAATACCACTGGGAGCGGAGTACGAGCAGTACTTC	CASSLIPLGAEYEQYF
TRBV2	.	.	TRBJ1-2	TGTGCCAGCAGTAGACAGAACTATAACTACACCTTC	CASSRQNYNYTF
TRBV6-1	.	.	TRBJ1-1	TGTGCCAGCAGTGACAGCTTGAAGACTGAAGCTTTCTTT	CASSDSLKTEAFF
TRBV2	many	.	TRBJ1-5	TGTGCCAGCAGTTCCGATACGTATAGCAATCAGCCCCAGCATTTT	CASSSDTYSNQPQHF
TRBV5-1	once	TRBD1	TRBJ2-1	TGCGCCAGCAGCTTACAGGGGTCATCATCCTACAATGAGCAGTTCTTC	CASSLQGSSSYNEQFF
TRBV6-1	.	TRBD1	TRBJ2-5	TGTGCCATCAGTGAGTCGAAGGGGGACAGGGGGTTTCCTCAAGAGACCCAGTACTTC	CAISESKGDRGFPQETQYF
TRBV6-1	medium-sized	.	TRBJ1-4	TGTGCCAGCAGTACCTCTGGTGAAAAACTGTTTTTT	CASSTSGEKLFF
TRBV20-1	many	.	TRBJ2-3	TGCAGTGCCGGCCCCGCAGGGGTGTGGCCAGATACGCAGTATTTT	CSAGPAGVWPDTQYF
TRBV27	many	.	TRBJ1-1	TGTGCCAGCAGTCCACTGCTTCCGGGATCCAAAGCTTTCTTT	CASSPLLPGSKAFF
TRBV2	many	TRBD1	TRBJ1-2	TGTGCCAGCAGTTTCTACCGGGACAGCTATGGCTACACCTTC	CASSFYRDSYGYTF
TRBV7-9	few	.	TRBJ2-3	TGTGCCAGCAGCACGACTAGATCATCCGATACGCAGTATTTT	CASSTTRSSDTQYF